These 23 T cell receptor beta chains share one sample of origin, sequenced in a study of blood T cells in healthy people across ages. Using a J-beta primer mix together with a sample-barcoded 5' primer, a second PCR was run for roughly 7 to 12 cycles. TCRdb re-called the 5' RACE reads through MiXCR, storing one row per CDR3 protein. The profile shows around 1,700,000 distinct CDR3 sequences, about 30% of them singletons. Material: blood. The receptors originated from a woman aged 25 to 45 in good health.

The gene calls are TRBV3-1 and TRBJ2-1, with 7 bases fitting TRBD2. Losses at the gene ends were 4 bases for V and 6 bases for J; bases not matched to a gene: 9. CDR1 is LGHDT and CDR2 is YNNKEL in the germline V gene (reference sequence). This CDR3 is 15 amino acids long. Here the CDR3 reads CASSRSTSIGNEQFF. CDR3 coding DNA: TGTGCCAGCAGCCGATCGACTAGCATTGGCAATGAGCAGTTCTTC.

This chain uses TRBV5-1 with TRBJ2-3; 11 nucleotides agree with TRBD2. CDR1 SGHRS and CDR2 YFSETQ come from the germline V gene. V shed 4 bases, J shed 4 bases, and the junction held 5 bases outside the gene matches. CDR3 length: 15 residues. DNA of the CDR3: TGCGCCAGCAGCGCTAGCGGGGGGCCACCAGATACGCAGTATTTT. As protein: CASSASGGPPDTQYF.

This clonotype was found a few times. The rearrangement joins TRBV4-1 to TRBJ2-7, with 11 bases matching TRBD1. In germline, CDR1 is MGHRA, CDR2 YSYEKL. The trim removed 4 bases at V and 4 bases at J, leaving 9 bases unmatched. The CDR3 is made up of 16 amino acids. The CDR3 coding sequence is TGCGCCAGCAGCCCGGCCCTGGGACAGGGGGAATACGAGCAGTACTTC. Residues: CASSPALGQGEYEQYF.

V gene TRBV29-1 combines with J gene TRBJ1-2, with unresolved D. Germline V lookup: CDR1 SQVTM, CDR2 ANQGSEA. Trimming removed 3 bases from V and 3 bases from J, with 8 bases in between. The CDR3 extends over 12 amino acids. The CDR3 loop is CSVDQVDYGYTF. CDR3 nucleotide sequence: TGCAGCGTTGACCAGGTAGACTATGGCTACACCTTC.

This clonotype was seen ten or more times. The gene calls are TRBV7-9 and TRBJ2-5, with D maybe TRBD2 (6 bases). The germline gives CDR1 SEHNR, CDR2 FQNEAQ (reference sequence). Trimming removed 5 bases at V and 4 bases at J, with 14 bases between. This CDR3 has 14 residues. The CDR3 loop is CASSPPHGGETQYF. The CDR3 nucleotides are TGTGCCAGCAGCCCCCCCCACGGGGGAGAGACCCAGTACTTC.

A single count supports this clonotype. V and J are TRBV20-1 and TRBJ1-2, with a possible D match to TRBD1 (5 bases). Germline values: CDR1 DFQATT, CDR2 SNEGSKA (reference sequence). The CDR3 is 14 amino acids. V lost 0 bases and J lost 6, with 14 bases in between. The CDR3 is CSAREERGWHGYTF. The CDR3 DNA reads TGCAGTGCTAGAGAGGAAAGGGGATGGCATGGCTACACCTTC.

This clonotype was counted at least ten times. The J gene is TRBJ2-7, the V gene TRBV29-1; D is possibly TRBD1 (5 bases). Germline CDR1 is SQVTM and CDR2 is ANQGSEA. The CDR3 contains 12 residues. The ends were cut back, 0 bases at V and 4 bases at J, with 7 bases in the middle. The DNA for the CDR3 is TGCAGCGTTGAAGATCAGGGTTACGAGCAGTACTTC. This sequence encodes CSVEDQGYEQYF.

The chain employs TRBV5-6 and TRBJ1-2; TRBD1 matches 7 bases. The CDR3 is 13 amino acids. Germline trimming cut 2 bases from V and 8 bases from J; bases unmatched to any gene: 6. Looked up from germline, CDR1 is SGHDT and CDR2 is YYEEEE. The DNA of the CDR3 is TGTGCCAGCAGCTTTACTGACAGGGAGGGCTACACCTTC. Protein: CASSFTDREGYTF.

This clonotype was detected ten times or more. The rearrangement uses TRBV7-9 and TRBJ2-7; D is possibly TRBD2 (5 bases). Trimming removed 2 bases at V and 2 bases at J, with 10 bases between. This CDR3 spans 14 amino acids. CDR1 and CDR2 (germline): SEHNR, FQNEAQ (reference sequence). The CDR3 coding sequence is TGTGCCAGCAGCTTAAAGAGCGGAGCCTACGAGCAGTACTTC. Translated, it gives CASSLKSGAYEQYF. Supplemented by reference TRBV7-9 and TRBJ2-7, the full variable domain reads DTGVSQNPRHKITKRGQNVTFRCDPISEHNRLYWYRQTLGQGPEFLTYFQNEAQLEKSRLLSDRFSAERPKGSFSTLEIQRTEQGDSAMYLCASSLKSGAYEQYFGPGTRLTVT.

For this clonotype: The junction departs from the called germline gene at one end, perhaps through a read error. The rearrangement links TRBV10-3 to TRBJ2-3, with D possibly being TRBD2 (5 bases). The CDR3 is 15 residues long. CDR1 ENHRY and CDR2 SYGVKD come from the germline V gene. This chain's CDR3 is CVISGGPSGTDTQYF. The CDR3 coding sequence is TGTGTCATCAGTGGAGGACCCTCGGGCACAGATACGCAGTATTTT.

This clonotype turned up a few times. The V gene is TRBV7-6, the J gene TRBJ2-3; possible D gene TRBD2, 6 bases. The germline V gene encodes CDR1 SGHVS and CDR2 FNYEAQ. Trimming removed 5 bases from V and 2 bases from J, with 14 bases in between. This CDR3 is built from 15 residues. DNA for the CDR3: TGTGCCAGCAGCCTCGGGGCTAGCGACACAGATACGCAGTATTTT. Translating it yields CASSLGASDTDTQYF.

The CDR3 protein is CASSRLMGLENYNEQYF. The DNA for the CDR3 is TGTGCCAGCAGCCGGCTAATGGGACTCGAAAACTACAACGAGCAGTACTTC. This chain links TRBV7-9 with TRBJ2-5, with D possibly matching TRBD2 (6 bases). The end of the DNA fits TRBJ2-7 better, so the J call may be wrong. Germline values: CDR1 SEHNR, CDR2 FQNEAQ (reference sequence). The CDR3 is made up of 17 amino acids.

This CDR3 is CASSDSREWNNEQFF. In DNA form, the CDR3 reads TGTGCCAGCAGTGATTCCCGGGAGTGGAACAATGAGCAGTTCTTC. This chain uses TRBV25-1 with TRBJ2-1; D possibly corresponds to TRBD2 (6 bases). Germline assignment: CDR1 MGHDK and CDR2 SYGVNS. This CDR3 is 15 amino acids long. The V gene lost 3 bases and the J gene lost 5 bases, with 14 bases spanning the gap.

There are a few counts of this clonotype. The chain uses TRBV29-1 and TRBJ2-1, with D possibly being TRBD2 (6 bases). The length of the CDR3 is 15 residues. Germline CDR1 reads SQVTM; CDR2 reads ANQGSEA. V was pared by 4 bases and J by 6 bases, with 19 bases between. The CDR3 region has the DNA TGCAGCGTTGTGGGGCGGGATGGGACCATCAATGAGCAGTTCTTC. As protein: CSVVGRDGTINEQFF.

The chain carries TRBV29-1 and TRBJ1-1; a weak D match, TRBD1 (5 bases). Per the germline V gene, CDR1 is SQVTM and CDR2 is ANQGSEA. Trimming took 7 bases from V and 1 from J, leaving 13 bases between them. This CDR3 spans 13 amino acids. The CDR3 coding sequence is TGCAGCGGCAAGCCAGGGTGGAACACTGAAGCTTTCTTT. It yields the protein CSGKPGWNTEAFF.

This clonotype appeared many times. The chain links TRBV20-1 to TRBJ2-5; either TRBD1 or TRBD2 may supply D (6 bases each). The germline V gene has CDR1 DFQATT and CDR2 SNEGSKA (reference sequence). CDR3 size: 16 residues. The ends were cut back, 1 base at V and 4 bases at J, with 19 bases in the middle. The CDR3 DNA reads TGCAGTGCTAGAGTGACCGGGGGCCAGCCCTCAGAGACCCAGTACTTC. It is translated as CSARVTGGQPSETQYF.

The table lists this clonotype with many counts. CDR3 bases: TGTGCTAGTGGTTTGTTCCTCGACAGGGGGCGAGGCAATGAGCAGTTCTTC. It specifies CASGLFLDRGRGNEQFF. The J gene is TRBJ2-1, the V gene TRBV12-5; TRBD1 aligns across 10 bases. Looked up from germline, CDR1 is LGHNT and CDR2 is FRNRAP. The length of the CDR3 is 17 residues. The trim removed 2 bases at V and 6 bases at J, leaving 10 bases unmatched.

A few counts support this clonotype. The gene calls are TRBV27 and TRBJ2-6; D is uncertain. The V end was cut by 4 bases, the J end by 3 bases, with 19 bases between. Germline CDR1 MNHEY, CDR2 SMNVEV (reference sequence). The CDR3 has 18 residues. CDR3 loop: CASSSLQPGMVGANVLTF. DNA of the CDR3: TGTGCCAGCAGTTCCCTCCAGCCCGGCATGGTTGGGGCCAACGTCCTGACTTTC.

The chain has TRBV12-3 or TRBV12-4 and TRBJ1-5, with D maybe TRBD1 (6 bases). The CDR3 has 14 amino acids. V was shortened by 7 bases and J by 3 bases, with 13 bases between the two germline ends. The CDR3 DNA is TGTGCCAGCAACTCCAGGGGTAACAATCAGCCCCAGCATTTT. Translated, it gives CASNSRGNNQPQHF.

The chain is built from TRBV6-1 and TRBJ2-4; 8 bases agree with TRBD1. Germline CDR1 MNHNS, CDR2 SASEGT. With V trimmed by 3 bases and J by 11 bases, 3 bases remained unmatched. The CDR3 extends over 12 amino acids. The CDR3 region is CASSEDRALQYF. For the CDR3, the DNA is TGTGCCAGCAGTGAGGACAGGGCCCTTCAGTACTTC.

This clonotype was seen only once. The chain employs TRBV4-1 and TRBJ2-1; no reliable D call. The germline CDR1 and CDR2 sequences are MGHRA and YSYEKL. The CDR3 totals 12 residues. Trimming took 4 bases from V and 8 from J, leaving 9 bases between them. CDR3 DNA sequence: TGCGCCAGCAGCCTCCCAGCCGATGAGCAGTTCTTC. Protein sequence: CASSLPADEQFF.

This clonotype was picked up many times. The chain couples TRBV2 to TRBJ2-3, with D maybe TRBD2 (6 bases). This CDR3 spans 14 amino acids. Between the trimmed V and J ends, which lost 9 bases and 1 base, there was a span of 14 bases. The germline CDR1 and CDR2 sequences are SNHLY and FYNNEI. The CDR3 loop reads CASMGLYGTDTQYF. The CDR3 DNA reads as TGTGCCAGTATGGGACTCTATGGCACAGATACGCAGTATTTT.

This clonotype was detected many times. This chain connects TRBV12-3 or TRBV12-4 to TRBJ2-7; TRBD2 might be the D (6 bases). The CDR3 is made up of 15 amino acids. V gave up 5 bases and J gave up 1 base, with 15 bases separating them. The CDR3 protein is CASSRGTILSYEQYF. CDR3 coding DNA: TGTGCCAGCAGTCGGGGGACCATCCTTTCCTACGAGCAGTACTTC.